Following are 6 T cell receptor beta chains from one sample sequenced in a study of OX40 agonist ivuxolimab in advanced cancers. Produced via immunoSEQ multiplex PCR; TCRdb's table is partial and in-frame only. The sample shows 75,000 to 100,000 clones, about 90% of them seen only once. Material: CD4+ or CD8+ T cells sorted from blood, obtained in a trial of the OX40 agonist ivuxolimab. The receptors come from an adult with an advanced solid tumor such as melanoma, head and neck, liver or kidney cancer.

This clone has only a few counts. The DNA for the CDR3 is TGTGCCAGTAGTATGGCAGATACGCAGTATTTT. Amino acid sequence: CASSMADTQYF. This chain joins TRBV19 and TRBJ2-3; the D is unclear. This CDR3 comprises 11 residues. Between the trimmed V and J ends, which lost 3 bases and 4 bases, there was a span of 2 bases. The germline V gene has CDR1 LNHDA and CDR2 SQIVND (reference sequence).

The chain recombines TRBV11-2 with TRBJ2-1; D call uncertain. Germline-derived CDR1 and CDR2 are SGHAT and FQNNGV. This CDR3 is 14 amino acids long. V gave up 4 bases and J gave up 7 bases, with 14 bases separating them. CDR3 nucleotide sequence: TGTGCCAGCAGCTGGTTCTCAAATTCTAATGAGCAGTTCTTC. Translating it yields CASSWFSNSNEQFF.

The chain is built from TRBV5-6 and TRBJ2-7; D may correspond to TRBD1 or TRBD2 (5 bases each). Germline CDR1 is SGHDT and CDR2 is YYEEEE. The CDR3 has 18 amino acids. Trimming stripped 7 bases from V and 5 bases from J, with 31 bases between. CDR3 in DNA: TGTGCCAGCGCTACTTTCCGGGGACCCGAGGACGGAAGGGACGAGCAGTACTTC. Translation gives CASATFRGPEDGRDEQYF.

V is TRBV5-1 and J is TRBJ2-5; 8 positions agree with TRBD1. CDR1 SGHRS and CDR2 YFSETQ come from the germline V gene. CDR3 size: 14 residues. V was clipped by 3 bases and J by 2 bases; unmatched bases: 3. CDR3 sequence reads: CASSYGQGQETQYF. As DNA, the CDR3 is TGCGCCAGCAGCTACGGACAGGGACAAGAGACCCAGTACTTC. Together with reference TRBV5-1 and TRBJ2-5, the CDR3 gives the full variable domain: KAGVTQTPRYLIKTRGQQVTLSCSPISGHRSVSWYQQTPGQGLQFLFEYFSETQRNKGNFPGRFSGRQFSNSRSEMNVSTLELGDSALYLCASSYGQGQETQYFGPGTRLLVL.

This chain links TRBV7-6 with TRBJ1-2; 9 bases map to TRBD1. Germline V gene sequence: CDR1 SGHVS, CDR2 FNYEAQ. Unmatched junction bases numbered 12, after V lost 5 bases and J lost 5 bases. The CDR3 spans 16 residues. The CDR3 reads CASSLTGQGRAYGYTF. The CDR3 DNA reads as TGTGCCAGCAGCCTGACGGGACAGGGAAGAGCTTATGGCTACACCTTC.

The genes are TRBV27 and TRBJ2-1, with 9 bases matching TRBD2. This CDR3 spans 13 amino acids. The V gene's germline CDR1 is MNHEY and CDR2 SMNVEV (reference sequence). J was trimmed by 8 bases and V by 6 bases; bases with no gene match: 5. The CDR3 region has the DNA TGTGCCAGCAGCCCTAGACTAGCGGATGAGCAGTTCTTC. Residues: CASSPRLADEQFF.